The subject of this entry is one TCR beta chain. The antigen is undetermined. These data come from a study of T cell responses to AZD1222 COVID-19 vaccine. Overall study context: Doses given second, at about 4 or about 12 weeks, were pooled.

CDR3 length: 13 amino acids. The germline CDR1 and CDR2 sequences are SGDLS and YYNGEE. Trimming left V 0 bases short and J 4 bases short, with 7 bases between. Repertoires were generated with immunoSEQ multiplex PCR, while TCRdb's copy carries only in-frame clones and drops some. The repertoire includes approximately 28,000 clones, more than 85% of them detected once, and over 7.5% sits in the top ten. Study-wide results and limits: Donors, mostly white British, included more females; clonal diversity was possibly underestimated.

The genes are TRBV9 and TRBJ1-1, with D unclear. The clonotype was recovered from an adult in good health. This material consisted of peripheral blood, taken on day 0 of AZD1222 vaccination. The DNA of the CDR3 is TGTGCCAGCAGCGTAGCCCTGGGCACTGAAGCTTTCTTT. Protein product: CASSVALGTEAFF.